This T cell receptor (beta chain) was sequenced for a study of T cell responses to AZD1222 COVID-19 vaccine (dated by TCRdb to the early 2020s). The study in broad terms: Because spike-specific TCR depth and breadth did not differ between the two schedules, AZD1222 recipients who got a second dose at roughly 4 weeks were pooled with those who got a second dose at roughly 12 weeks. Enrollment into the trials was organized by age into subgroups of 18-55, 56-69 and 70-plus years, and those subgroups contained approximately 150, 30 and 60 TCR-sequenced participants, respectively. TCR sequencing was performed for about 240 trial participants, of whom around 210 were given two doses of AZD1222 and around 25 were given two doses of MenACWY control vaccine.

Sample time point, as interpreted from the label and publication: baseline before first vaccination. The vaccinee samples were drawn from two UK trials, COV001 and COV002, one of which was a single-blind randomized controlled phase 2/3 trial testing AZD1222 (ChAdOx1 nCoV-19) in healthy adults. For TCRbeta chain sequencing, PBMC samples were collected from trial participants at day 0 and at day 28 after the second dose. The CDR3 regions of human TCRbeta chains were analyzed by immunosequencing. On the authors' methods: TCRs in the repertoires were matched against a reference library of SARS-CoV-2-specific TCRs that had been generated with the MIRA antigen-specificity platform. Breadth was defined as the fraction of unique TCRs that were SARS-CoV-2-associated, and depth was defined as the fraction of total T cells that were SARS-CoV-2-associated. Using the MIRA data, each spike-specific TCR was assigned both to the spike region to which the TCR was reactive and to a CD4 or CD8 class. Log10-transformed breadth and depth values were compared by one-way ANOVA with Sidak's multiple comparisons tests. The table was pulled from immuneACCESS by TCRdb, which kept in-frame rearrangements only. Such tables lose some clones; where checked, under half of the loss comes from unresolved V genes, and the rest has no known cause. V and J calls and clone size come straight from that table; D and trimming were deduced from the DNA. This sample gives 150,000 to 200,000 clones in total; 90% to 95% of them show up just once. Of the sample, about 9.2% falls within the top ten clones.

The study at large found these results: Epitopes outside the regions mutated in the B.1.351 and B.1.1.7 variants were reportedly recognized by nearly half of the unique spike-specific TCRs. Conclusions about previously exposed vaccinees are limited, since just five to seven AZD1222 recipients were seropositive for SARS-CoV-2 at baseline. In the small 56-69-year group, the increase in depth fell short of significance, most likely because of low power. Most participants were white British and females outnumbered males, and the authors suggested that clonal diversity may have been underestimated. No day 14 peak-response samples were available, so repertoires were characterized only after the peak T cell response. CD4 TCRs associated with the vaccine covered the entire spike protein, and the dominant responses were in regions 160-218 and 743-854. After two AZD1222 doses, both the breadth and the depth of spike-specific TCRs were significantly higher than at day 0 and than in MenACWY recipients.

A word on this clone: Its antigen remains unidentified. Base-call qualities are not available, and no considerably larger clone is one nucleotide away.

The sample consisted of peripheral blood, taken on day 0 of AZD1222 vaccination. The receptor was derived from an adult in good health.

The bases are TGTGCCAGCAGTGATGGGACTAGCGGGAGGATCGGGCAAGAGACCCAGTACTTC. Translated, this gives CASSDGTSGRIGQETQYF. The rearranged chain carries TRBV2 and TRBJ2-5, with TRBD2 identical over 15 junction bases. Trimming leaves V shorter by 3 bases and J shorter by 2 bases, with the junction holding 7 bases beyond the gene matches. The germline V gene provides CDR1 SNHLY and CDR2 FYNNEI. Spanning cysteine to phenylalanine, the CDR3 consists of 18 amino acids. Only the CDR3 DNA is retained, 54 bases long and in frame from the first base.